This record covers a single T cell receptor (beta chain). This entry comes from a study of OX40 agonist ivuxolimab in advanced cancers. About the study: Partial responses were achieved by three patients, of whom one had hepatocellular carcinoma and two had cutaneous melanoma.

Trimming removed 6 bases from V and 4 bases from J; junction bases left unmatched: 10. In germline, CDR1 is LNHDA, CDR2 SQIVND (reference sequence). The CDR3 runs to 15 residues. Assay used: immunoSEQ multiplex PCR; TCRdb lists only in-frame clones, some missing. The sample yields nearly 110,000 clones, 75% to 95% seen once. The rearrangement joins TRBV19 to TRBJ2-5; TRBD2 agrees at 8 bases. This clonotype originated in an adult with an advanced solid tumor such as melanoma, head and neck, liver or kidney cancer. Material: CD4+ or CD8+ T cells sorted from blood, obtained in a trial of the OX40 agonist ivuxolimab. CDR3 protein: CASRTTGLAGETQYF. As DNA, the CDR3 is TGTGCCAGTAGGACTACGGGGCTAGCGGGAGAGACCCAGTACTTC.